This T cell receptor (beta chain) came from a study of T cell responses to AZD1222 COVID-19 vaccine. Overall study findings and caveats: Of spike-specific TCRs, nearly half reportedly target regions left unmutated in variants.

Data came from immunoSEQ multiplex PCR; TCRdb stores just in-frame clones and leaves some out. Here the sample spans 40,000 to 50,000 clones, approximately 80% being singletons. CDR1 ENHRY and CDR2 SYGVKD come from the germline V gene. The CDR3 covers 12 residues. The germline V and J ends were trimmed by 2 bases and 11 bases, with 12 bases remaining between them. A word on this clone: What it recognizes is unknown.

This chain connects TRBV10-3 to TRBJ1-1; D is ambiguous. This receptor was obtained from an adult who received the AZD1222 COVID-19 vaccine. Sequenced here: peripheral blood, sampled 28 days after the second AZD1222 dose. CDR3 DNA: TGTGCCATCAGTGAGCCCGGCGTAGGGGCTTTCTTT. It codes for CAISEPGVGAFF.